Included here is one T cell receptor (beta chain) sequence, with context. Antigen specificity is unknown. The data are from a study of tumor and adjacent non-tumor tissue in lung cancer. About the research overall: Aged about 31 to 85 years, patients included nine to ten men and roughly five women with stage I to III disease. Each sample yielded around 4 million productive TCRbeta reads on average. General study results and limits: Higher tumor TCR diversity was associated with shorter survival. In normal lung, the top 100 clones were significantly more dominant than in tumor.

A modified ARM-PCR protocol with three rounds of nested PCR amplified TCRbeta. TCRdb used MiXCR to reprocess the multiplex PCR reads, holding one entry per CDR3 protein. The sample has 60,000 to 90,000 distinct CDR3 sequences, less than 75% seen once; the top ten hold about a quarter. The ends were cut back, 9 bases at V and 4 bases at J, with 12 bases in the middle. The CDR3 contains 12 residues. The germline V gene encodes CDR1 MDHEN and CDR2 SYDVKM. RNA was extracted from bulk tissue without any cell sorting. Distant lung tissue was collected more than 3 cm away from the tumor edge. V and J are TRBV28 and TRBJ2-5; unclear D gene. This sequence was found in a woman in her 50s with non-small cell lung cancer. Sequences were obtained from distant non-tumor lung tissue. CDR3 nucleotides: TGTGCCAGTAGTCTCATAGGAGAGACCCAGTACTTC. Translating it yields CASSLIGETQYF. The entire variable domain, with the rest obtained from reference TRBV28 and TRBJ2-5, is as follows: DVKVTQSSRYLVKRTGEKVFLECVQDMDHENMFWYRQDPGLGLRLIYFSYDVKMKEKGDIPEGYSVSREKKERFSLILESASTNQTSMYLCASSLIGETQYFGPGTRLLVL.